This T cell receptor beta chain was obtained from a study of blood T cell repertoires in COVID-19. Study-wide background: Whether acute or convalescent, the COVID-19 samples came from the United States, Italy and Spain. Sources were T cells, B-cell-depleted T cells, or PBMCs; the material itself was cDNA or gDNA.

Authors' processing steps: Using reference gene primer amplification, nucleated cell counts were estimated. Measured with immunoSEQ multiplex PCR; TCRdb has only the in-frame clones, and not every one. The V and J calls and the clone size are those of that table, but D and trimming were determined from the DNA. The profile shows around 200,000 clones, approximately 84% of them singletons. Looked up from germline, CDR1 is DFQATT and CDR2 is SNEGSKA (reference sequence). The length of the CDR3 is 12 residues. V lost 3 bases to trimming and J lost 2 bases, with 5 bases between them. The sequencing sample was made of peripheral blood. The rearrangement links TRBV20-1 to TRBJ1-5; no clear D gene. This receptor was obtained from a man in his fifties with active or convalescent COVID-19. DNA of the CDR3: TGCAGTGCTAGTGCTGGCAATCAGCCCCAGCATTTT. Protein product: CSASAGNQPQHF.